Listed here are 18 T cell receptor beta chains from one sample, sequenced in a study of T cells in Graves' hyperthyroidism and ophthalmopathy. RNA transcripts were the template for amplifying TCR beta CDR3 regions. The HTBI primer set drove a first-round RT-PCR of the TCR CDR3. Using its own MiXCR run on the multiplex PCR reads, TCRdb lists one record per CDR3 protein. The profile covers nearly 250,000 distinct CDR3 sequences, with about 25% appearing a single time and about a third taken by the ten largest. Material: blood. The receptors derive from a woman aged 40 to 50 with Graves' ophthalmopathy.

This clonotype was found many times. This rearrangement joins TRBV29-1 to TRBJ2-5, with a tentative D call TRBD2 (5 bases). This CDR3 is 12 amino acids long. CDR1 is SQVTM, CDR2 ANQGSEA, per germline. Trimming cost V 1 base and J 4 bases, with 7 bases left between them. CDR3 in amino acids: CSVEALAETQYF. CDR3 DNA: TGCAGCGTTGAAGCTCTAGCAGAGACCCAGTACTTC.

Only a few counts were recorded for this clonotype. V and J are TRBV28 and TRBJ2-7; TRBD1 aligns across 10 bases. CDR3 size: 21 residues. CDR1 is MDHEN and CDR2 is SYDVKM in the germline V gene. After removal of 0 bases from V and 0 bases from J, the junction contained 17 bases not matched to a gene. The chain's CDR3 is CASSLWRIGGTGASTSYEQYF. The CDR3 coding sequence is TGTGCCAGCAGTTTATGGCGGATAGGCGGGACAGGGGCCTCCACCTCCTACGAGCAGTACTTC.

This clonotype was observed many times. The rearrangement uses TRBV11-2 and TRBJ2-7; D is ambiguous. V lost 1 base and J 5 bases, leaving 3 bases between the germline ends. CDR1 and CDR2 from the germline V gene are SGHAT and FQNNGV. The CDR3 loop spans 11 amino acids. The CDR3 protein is CASSLGHEQYF. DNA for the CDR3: TGTGCCAGCAGCTTAGGCCACGAGCAGTACTTC.

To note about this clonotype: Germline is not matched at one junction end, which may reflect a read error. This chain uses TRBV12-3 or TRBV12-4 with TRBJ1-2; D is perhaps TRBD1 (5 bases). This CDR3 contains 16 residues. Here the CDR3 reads CASSLGGKVRFDGYSF. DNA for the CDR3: TGTGCCAGCAGTTTAGGGGGGAAAGTGAGGTTCGATGGCTACAGCTTC.

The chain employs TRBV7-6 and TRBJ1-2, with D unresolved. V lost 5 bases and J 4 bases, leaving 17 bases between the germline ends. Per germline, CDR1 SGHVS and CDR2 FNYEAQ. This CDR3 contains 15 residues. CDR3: CASSPLRAAVYGYTF. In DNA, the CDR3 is TGTGCCAGCAGCCCGCTGAGGGCAGCGGTCTATGGCTACACCTTC.

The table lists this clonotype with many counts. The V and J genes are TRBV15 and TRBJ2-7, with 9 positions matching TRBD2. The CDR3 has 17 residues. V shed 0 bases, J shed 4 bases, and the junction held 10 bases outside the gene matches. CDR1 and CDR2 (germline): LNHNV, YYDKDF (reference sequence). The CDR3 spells CATSRDTGSSGTYEQYF. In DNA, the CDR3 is TGTGCCACCAGCAGAGACACAGGGTCTAGCGGGACTTACGAGCAGTACTTC.

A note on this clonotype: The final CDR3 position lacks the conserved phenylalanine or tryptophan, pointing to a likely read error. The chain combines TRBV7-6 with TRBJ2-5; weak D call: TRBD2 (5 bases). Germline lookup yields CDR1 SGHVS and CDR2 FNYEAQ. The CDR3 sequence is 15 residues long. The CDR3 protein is CASGLVGGRGETQYL. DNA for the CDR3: TGTGCCAGCGGCTTAGTCGGTGGGAGAGGGGAGACCCAGTACCTC.

Here the CDR3 reads CASSHGTSGRGRETQYF. CDR3 nucleotide sequence: TGTGCCAGCAGCCACGGGACTAGCGGGAGGGGGCGAGAGACCCAGTACTTC. This chain joins TRBV7-3 and TRBJ2-5; 16 bases fit TRBD2. After removal of 5 bases from V and 4 bases from J, the junction contained 7 bases not matched to a gene. The CDR3 is made up of 17 amino acids. Germline CDR1 is SGHTA and CDR2 is FQGTGA.

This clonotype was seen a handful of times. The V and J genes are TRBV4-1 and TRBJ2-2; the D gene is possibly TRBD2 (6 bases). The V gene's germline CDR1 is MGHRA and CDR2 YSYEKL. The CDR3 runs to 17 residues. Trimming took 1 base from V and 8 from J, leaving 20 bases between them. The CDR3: CASSQVAGRRGRGELFF. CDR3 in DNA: TGCGCCAGCAGCCAAGTCGCCGGGAGAAGGGGTCGGGGGGAGCTGTTTTTT.

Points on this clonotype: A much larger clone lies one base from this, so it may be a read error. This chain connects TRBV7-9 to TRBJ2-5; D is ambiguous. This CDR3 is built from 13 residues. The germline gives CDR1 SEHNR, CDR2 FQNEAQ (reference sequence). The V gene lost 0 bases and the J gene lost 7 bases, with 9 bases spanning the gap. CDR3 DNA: TGTGCCAGCAGCTTAGCCTCCACCGCGACCCAGTACTTC. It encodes CASSLASTATQYF. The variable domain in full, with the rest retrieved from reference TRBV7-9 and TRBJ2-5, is DTGVSQNPRHKITKRGQNVTFRCDPISEHNRLYWYRQTLGQGPEFLTYFQNEAQLEKSRLLSDRFSAERPKGSFSTLEIQRTEQGDSAMYLCASSLASTATQYFGPGTRLLVL.

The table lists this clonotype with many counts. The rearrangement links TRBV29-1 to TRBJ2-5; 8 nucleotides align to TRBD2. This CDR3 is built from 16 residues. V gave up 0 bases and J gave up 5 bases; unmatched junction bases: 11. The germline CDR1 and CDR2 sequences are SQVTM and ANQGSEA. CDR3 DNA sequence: TGCAGCGTTGAAGAGACTAGCGCAACGGGTGGGGAGACCCAGTACTTC. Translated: CSVEETSATGGETQYF.

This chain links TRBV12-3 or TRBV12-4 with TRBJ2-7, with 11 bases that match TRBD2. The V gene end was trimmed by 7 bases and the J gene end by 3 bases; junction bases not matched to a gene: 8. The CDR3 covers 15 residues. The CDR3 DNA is TGTGCCAGCACGAGAATGGGGACTAGCGGCTACGAGCAGTACTTC. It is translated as CASTRMGTSGYEQYF.

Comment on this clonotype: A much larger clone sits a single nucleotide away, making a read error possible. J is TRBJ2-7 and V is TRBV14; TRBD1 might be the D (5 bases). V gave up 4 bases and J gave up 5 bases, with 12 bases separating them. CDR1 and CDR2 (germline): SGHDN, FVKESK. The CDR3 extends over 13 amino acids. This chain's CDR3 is CASSPETVHEQYF. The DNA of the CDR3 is TGTGCCAGCAGCCCTGAGACAGTTCACGAGCAGTACTTC.

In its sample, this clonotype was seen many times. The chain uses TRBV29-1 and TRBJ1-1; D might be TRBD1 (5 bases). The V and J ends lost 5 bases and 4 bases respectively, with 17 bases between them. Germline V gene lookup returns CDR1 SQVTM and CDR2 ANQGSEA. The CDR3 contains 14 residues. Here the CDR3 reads CSVRTQGGSTEAFF. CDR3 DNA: TGCAGCGTTAGGACCCAGGGTGGGTCCACTGAAGCTTTCTTT.

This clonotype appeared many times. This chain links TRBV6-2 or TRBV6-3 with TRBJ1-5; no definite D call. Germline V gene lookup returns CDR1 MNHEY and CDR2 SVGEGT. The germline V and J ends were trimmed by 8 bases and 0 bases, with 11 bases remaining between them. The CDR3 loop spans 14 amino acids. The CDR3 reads CASRDGNSNQPQHF. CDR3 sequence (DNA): TGTGCCAGCCGAGACGGGAATAGCAATCAGCCCCAGCATTTT.

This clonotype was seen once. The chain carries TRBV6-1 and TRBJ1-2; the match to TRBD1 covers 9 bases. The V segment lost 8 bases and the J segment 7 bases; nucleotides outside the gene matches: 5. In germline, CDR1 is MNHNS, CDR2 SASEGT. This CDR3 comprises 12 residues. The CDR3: CASQDRGIGYTF. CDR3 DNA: TGTGCCAGCCAGGACAGGGGAATTGGCTACACCTTC.

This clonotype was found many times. The DNA for the CDR3 is TGTGCCAGCAGCTTATCATGGGGGAGATTGGCTGAAGCTTTCTTT. It yields the protein CASSLSWGRLAEAFF. The chain links TRBV11-2 to TRBJ1-1, with D possibly matching TRBD1 (5 bases). This CDR3 spans 15 amino acids. Germline V gene lookup returns CDR1 SGHAT and CDR2 FQNNGV. The V end lost 2 bases, the J end lost 6 bases, and 16 bases lay between the germline ends.

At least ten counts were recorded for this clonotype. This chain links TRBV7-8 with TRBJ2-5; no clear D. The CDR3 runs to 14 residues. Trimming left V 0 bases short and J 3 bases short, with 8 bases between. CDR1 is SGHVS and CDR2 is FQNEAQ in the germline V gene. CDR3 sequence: CASSLALVKETQYF. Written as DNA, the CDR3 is TGTGCCAGCAGCTTAGCGCTCGTAAAAGAGACCCAGTACTTC.